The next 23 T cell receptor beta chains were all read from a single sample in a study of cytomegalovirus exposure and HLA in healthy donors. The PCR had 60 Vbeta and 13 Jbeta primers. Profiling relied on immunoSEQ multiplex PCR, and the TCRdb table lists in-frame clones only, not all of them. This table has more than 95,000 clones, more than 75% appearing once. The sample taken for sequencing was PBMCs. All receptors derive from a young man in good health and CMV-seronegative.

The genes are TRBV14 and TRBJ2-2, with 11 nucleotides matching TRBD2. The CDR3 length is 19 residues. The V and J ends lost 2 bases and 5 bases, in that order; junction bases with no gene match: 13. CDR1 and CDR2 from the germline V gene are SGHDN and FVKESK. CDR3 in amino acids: CASSQSAPLAGGGTGELFF. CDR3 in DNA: TGTGCCAGCAGCCAATCCGCTCCCCTAGCGGGGGGCGGGACCGGGGAGCTGTTTTTT.

DNA for the CDR3: TGTGCCAGCAGCTATACAGGGCGCGAGCAGTACTTC. Translated: CASSYTGREQYF. V and J are TRBV5-5 and TRBJ2-7; D perhaps matches TRBD1 (6 bases). Trimming removed 3 bases from V and 6 bases from J, with 10 bases in between. CDR1 SGHKS and CDR2 YYEKEE come from the germline V gene (reference sequence). The CDR3 runs 12 residues.

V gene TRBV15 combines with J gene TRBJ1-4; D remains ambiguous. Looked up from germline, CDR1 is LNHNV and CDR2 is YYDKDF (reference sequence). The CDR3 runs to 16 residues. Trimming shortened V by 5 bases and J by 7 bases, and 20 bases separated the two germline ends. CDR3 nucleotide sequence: TGTGCCACCAGCCCCCTTGAATCGGGGTGGGTTGAAAAACTGTTTTTT. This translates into CATSPLESGWVEKLFF.

The CDR3: CASSLAGVNTGELFF. The CDR3 DNA sequence: TGTGCCAGCAGCTTAGCGGGGGTTAACACCGGGGAGCTGTTTTTT. The chain combines TRBV13 with TRBJ2-2, with a weak D call TRBD2 (6 bases). Germline-derived CDR1 and CDR2 are PRHDT and FYEKMQ (reference sequence). V was trimmed by 1 base and J by 2 bases, leaving 8 bases between them. The CDR3 has 15 residues.

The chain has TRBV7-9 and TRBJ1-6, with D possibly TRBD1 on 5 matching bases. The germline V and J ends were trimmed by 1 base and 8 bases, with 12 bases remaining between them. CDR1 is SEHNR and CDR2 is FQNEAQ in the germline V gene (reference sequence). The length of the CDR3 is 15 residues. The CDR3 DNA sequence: TGTGCCAGCAGCTTAGGGCAGGGTAATCATTCACCCCTCCACTTT. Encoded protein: CASSLGQGNHSPLHF.

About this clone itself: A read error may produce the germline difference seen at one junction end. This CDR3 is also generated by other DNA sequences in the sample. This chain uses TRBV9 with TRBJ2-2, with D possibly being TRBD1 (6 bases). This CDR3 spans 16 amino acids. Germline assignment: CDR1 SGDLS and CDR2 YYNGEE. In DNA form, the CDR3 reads TGTGCCAGCAGCCCCTCGGACAGTACGAACACCGGGGAGTTGTTTTTT. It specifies CASSPSDSTNTGELFF.

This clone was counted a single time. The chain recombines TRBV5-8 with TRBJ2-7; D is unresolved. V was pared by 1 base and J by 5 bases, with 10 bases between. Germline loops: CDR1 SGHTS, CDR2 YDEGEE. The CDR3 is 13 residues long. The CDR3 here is CASSLSAVDEQYF. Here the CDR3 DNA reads TGTGCCAGCAGCTTGTCTGCGGTGGACGAGCAGTACTTC. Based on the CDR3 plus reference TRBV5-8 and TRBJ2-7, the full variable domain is EAGVTQSPTHLIKTRGQQATLRCSPISGHTSVYWYQQALGLGLQFLLWYDEGEERNRGNFPPRFSGRQFPNYSSELNVNALELEDSALYLCASSLSAVDEQYFGPGTRLTVT.

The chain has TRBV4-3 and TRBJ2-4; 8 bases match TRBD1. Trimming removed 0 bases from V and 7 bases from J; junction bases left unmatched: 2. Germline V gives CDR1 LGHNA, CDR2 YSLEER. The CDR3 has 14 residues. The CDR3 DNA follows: TGCGCCAGCAGCCAAGACCGGACAGGGAACATTCAGTACTTC. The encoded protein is CASSQDRTGNIQYF.

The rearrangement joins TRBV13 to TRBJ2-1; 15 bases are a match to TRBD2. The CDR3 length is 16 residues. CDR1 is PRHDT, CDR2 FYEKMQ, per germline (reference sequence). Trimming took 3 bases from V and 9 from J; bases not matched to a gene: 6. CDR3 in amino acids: CASSFGLAGGRAEQFF. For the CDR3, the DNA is TGTGCCAGCAGCTTCGGACTAGCGGGGGGGCGGGCTGAGCAGTTCTTC. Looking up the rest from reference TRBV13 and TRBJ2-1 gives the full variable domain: AAGVIQSPRHLIKEKRETATLKCYPIPRHDTVYWYQQGPGQDPQFLISFYEKMQSDKGSIPDRFSAQQFSDYHSELNMSSLELGDSALYFCASSFGLAGGRAEQFFGPGTRLTVL.

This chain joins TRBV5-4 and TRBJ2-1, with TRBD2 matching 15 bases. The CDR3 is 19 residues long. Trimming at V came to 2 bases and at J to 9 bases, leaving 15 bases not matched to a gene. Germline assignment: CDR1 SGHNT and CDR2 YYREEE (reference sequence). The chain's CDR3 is CASSFPRTSGGGSYGEQFF. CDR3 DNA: TGTGCCAGCAGCTTCCCCCGGACTAGCGGGGGGGGTTCCTATGGTGAGCAGTTCTTC.

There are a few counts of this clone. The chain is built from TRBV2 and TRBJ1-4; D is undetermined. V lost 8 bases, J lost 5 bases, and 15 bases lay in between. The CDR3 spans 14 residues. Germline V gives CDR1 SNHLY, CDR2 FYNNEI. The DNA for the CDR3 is TGTGCCAGCTCCTTGACAAGAGTAAATGAAAAACTGTTTTTT. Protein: CASSLTRVNEKLFF.

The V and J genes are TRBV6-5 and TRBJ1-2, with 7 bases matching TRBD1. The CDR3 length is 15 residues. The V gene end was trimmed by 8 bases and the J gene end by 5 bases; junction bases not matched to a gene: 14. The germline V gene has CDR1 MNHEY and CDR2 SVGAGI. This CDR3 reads CASLPDRVSTYGYTF. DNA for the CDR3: TGTGCCAGCCTCCCTGACAGGGTTTCTACATATGGCTACACCTTC.

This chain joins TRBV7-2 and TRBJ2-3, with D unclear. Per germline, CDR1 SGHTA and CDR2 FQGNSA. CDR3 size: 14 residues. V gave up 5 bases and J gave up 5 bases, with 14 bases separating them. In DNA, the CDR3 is TGTGCCAGCAGCCCCATGACATCCCGAGATACGCAGTATTTT. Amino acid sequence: CASSPMTSRDTQYF.

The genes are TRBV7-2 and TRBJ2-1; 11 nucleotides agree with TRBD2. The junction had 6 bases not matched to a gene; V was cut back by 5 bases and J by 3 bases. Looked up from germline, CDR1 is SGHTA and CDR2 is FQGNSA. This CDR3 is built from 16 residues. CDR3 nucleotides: TGTGCCAGCAGCCCACTAGCGGGGGTTTACTACAATGAGCAGTTCTTC. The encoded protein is CASSPLAGVYYNEQFF. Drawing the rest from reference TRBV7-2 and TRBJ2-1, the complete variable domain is GAGVSQSPSNKVTEKGKDVELRCDPISGHTALYWYRQSLGQGLEFLIYFQGNSAPDKSGLPSDRFSAERTGGSVSTLTIQRTQQEDSAVYLCASSPLAGVYYNEQFFGPGTRLTVL.

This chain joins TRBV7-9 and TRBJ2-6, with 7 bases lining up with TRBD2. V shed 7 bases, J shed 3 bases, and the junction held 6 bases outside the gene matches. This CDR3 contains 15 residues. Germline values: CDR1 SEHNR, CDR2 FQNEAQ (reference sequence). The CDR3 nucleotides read TGTGCCAGCACCCCGGGGGGAAGTGGGGCCAACGTCCTGACTTTC. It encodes CASTPGGSGANVLTF.

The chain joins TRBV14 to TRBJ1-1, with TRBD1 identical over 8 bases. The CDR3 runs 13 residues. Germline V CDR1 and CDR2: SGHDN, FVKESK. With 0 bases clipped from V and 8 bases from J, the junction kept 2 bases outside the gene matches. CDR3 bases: TGTGCCAGCAGCCAAGATCGGACAGGGGAAGCTTTCTTT. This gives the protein CASSQDRTGEAFF.

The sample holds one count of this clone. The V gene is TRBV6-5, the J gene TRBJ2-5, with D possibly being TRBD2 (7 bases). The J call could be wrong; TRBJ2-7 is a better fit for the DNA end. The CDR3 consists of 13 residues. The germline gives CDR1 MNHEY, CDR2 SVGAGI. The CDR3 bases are TGTGCCAGCAGCCGGGGGGCCTCCTACGAGCAGTACTTC. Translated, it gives CASSRGASYEQYF.

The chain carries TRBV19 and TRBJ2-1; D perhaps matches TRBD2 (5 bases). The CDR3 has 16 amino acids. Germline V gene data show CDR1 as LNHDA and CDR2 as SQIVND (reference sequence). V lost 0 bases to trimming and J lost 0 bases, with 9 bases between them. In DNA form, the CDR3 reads TGTGCCAGTAGTATAGACCGGGGTCCCTCCTACAATGAGCAGTTCTTC. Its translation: CASSIDRGPSYNEQFF.

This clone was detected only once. The CDR3 DNA sequence: TGTGCCAGCAGCCAAGACCCAGCGGGGGGGACCGGGGAGCTGTTTTTT. This gives the protein CASSQDPAGGTGELFF. The chain has TRBV4-2 and TRBJ2-2; 10 bases line up with TRBD2. The CDR3 consists of 16 residues. With 0 bases clipped from V and 5 bases from J, the junction kept 3 bases outside the gene matches. The germline gives CDR1 LGHNA, CDR2 YNFKEQ.

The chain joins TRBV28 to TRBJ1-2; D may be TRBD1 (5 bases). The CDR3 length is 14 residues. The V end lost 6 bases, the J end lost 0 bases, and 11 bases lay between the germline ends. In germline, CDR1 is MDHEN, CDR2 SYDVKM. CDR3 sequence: CASRYQGTNYGYTF. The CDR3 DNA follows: TGTGCCAGCAGGTACCAGGGCACTAACTATGGCTACACCTTC.

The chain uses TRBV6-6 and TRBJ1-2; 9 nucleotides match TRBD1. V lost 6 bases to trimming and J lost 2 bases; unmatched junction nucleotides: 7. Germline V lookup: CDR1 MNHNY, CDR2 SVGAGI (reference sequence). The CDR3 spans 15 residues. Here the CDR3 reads CASSLDRGANYGYTF. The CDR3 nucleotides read TGTGCCAGCAGCCTTGACAGGGGGGCGAACTATGGCTACACCTTC.

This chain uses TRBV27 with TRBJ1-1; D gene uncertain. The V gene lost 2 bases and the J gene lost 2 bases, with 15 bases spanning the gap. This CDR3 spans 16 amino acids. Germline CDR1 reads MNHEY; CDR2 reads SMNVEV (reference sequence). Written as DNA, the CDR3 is TGTGCCAGCAGTTTAGGAGGGAAGCTAACAAACACTGAAGCTTTCTTT. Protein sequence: CASSLGGKLTNTEAFF.

The CDR3 DNA reads TGTGCCAGCAGCCCCTTCGGGTCATACGAGCAGTACTTC. This encodes CASSPFGSYEQYF. The chain joins TRBV9 to TRBJ2-7; D remains unclear. Trimming shortened V by 4 bases and J by 4 bases, and 12 bases separated the two germline ends. The CDR3 covers 13 residues. Germline V lookup: CDR1 SGDLS, CDR2 YYNGEE.